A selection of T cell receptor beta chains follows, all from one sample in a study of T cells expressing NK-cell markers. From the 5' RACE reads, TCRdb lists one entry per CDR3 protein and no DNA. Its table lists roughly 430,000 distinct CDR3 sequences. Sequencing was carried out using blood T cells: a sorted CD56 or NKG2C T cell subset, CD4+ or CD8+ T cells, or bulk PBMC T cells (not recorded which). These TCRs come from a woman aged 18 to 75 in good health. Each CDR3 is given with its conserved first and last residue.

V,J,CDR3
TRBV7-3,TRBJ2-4,CASSLGSTEGAIQYF
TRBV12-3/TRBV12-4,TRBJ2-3,CASGRGGGLTDTQYF
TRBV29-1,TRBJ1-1,CSTPGTPTEAFF
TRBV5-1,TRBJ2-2,CVSSFNTGELFF
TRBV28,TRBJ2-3,CASTETRADTQYF
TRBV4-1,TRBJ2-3,CASRRSAFTSTDTQYF
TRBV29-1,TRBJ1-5,CSVGTAWPQHF
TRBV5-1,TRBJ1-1,CASSPWGTTEAFF
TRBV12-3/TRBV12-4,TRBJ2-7,CASSLGLAVTYYEQYF
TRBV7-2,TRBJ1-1,CASSFGQSNTEAFF
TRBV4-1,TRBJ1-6,CASSFRGQNNSPLHF
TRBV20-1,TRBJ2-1,CSARASGRAFDEQFF
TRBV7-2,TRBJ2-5,CASSQQRPETQYF
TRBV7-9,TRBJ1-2,CASSLEVGVRGPYGYTF
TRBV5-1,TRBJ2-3,CASTQGGADTQYF
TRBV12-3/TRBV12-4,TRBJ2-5,CASSVGEVQETQYF
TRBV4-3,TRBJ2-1,CASSPKAGGQGFDEQFF
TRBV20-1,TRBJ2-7,CSAIEAGGTFLIGF
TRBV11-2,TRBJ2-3,CASSLERGQYF
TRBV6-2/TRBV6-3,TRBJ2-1,CASSSRGFQGDEQFF
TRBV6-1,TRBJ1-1,CASRVDRVGTEAFF